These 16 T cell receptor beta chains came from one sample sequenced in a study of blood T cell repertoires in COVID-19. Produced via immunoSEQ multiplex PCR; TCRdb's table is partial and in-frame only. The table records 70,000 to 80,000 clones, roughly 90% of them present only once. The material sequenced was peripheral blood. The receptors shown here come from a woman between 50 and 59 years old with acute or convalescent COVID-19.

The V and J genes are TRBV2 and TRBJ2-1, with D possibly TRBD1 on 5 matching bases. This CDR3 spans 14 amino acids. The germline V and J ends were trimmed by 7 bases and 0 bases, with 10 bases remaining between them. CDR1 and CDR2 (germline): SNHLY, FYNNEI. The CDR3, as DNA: TGTGCCAGCAAGGGCAGGGCCTCCTACAATGAGCAGTTCTTC. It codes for CASKGRASYNEQFF.

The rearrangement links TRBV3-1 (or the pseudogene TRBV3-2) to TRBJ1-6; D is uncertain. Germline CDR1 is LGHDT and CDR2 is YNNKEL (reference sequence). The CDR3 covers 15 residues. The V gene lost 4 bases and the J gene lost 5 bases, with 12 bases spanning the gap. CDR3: CASSLSGNNNSPLHF. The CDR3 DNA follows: TGTGCCAGCAGCCTTTCCGGGAATAATAATTCACCCCTCCACTTT.

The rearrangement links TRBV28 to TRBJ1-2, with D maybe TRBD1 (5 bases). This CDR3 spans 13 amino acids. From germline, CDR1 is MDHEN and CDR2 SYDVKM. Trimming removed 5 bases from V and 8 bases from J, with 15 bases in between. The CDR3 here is CASSPPQGSGYTF. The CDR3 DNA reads TGTGCCAGCAGTCCGCCGCAGGGTAGCGGCTACACCTTC.

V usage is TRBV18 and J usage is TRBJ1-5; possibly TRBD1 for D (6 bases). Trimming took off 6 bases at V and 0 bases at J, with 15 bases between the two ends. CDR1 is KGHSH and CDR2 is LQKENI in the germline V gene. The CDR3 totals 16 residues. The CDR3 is CASSPMGRGSNQPQHF. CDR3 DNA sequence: TGTGCCAGCTCCCCCATGGGCAGGGGTAGCAATCAGCCCCAGCATTTT.

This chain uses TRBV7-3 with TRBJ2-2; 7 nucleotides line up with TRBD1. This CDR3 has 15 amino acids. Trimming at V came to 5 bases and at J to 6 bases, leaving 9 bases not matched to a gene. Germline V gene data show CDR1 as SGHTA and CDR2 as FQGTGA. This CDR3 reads CASSQGGAGAGELFF. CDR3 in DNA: TGTGCCAGCAGCCAAGGGGGCGCGGGCGCCGGGGAGCTGTTTTTT.

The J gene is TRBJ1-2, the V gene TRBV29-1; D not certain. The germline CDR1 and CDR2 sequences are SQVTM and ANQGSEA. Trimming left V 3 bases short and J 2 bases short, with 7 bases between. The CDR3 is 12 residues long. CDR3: CSVDGENYGYTF. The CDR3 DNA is TGCAGCGTTGATGGGGAGAACTATGGCTACACCTTC.

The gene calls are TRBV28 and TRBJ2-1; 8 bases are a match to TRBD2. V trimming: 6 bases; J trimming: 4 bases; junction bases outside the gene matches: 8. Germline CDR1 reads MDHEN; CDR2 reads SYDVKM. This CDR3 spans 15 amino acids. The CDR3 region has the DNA TGTGCCAGCAGGGTGAGGGTAGCGGGGTACAATGAGCAGTTCTTC. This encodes CASRVRVAGYNEQFF.

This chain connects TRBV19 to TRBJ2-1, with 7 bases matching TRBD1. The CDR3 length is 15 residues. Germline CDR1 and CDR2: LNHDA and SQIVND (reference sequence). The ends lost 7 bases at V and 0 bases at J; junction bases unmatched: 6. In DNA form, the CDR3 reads TGTGCCAGTACCCCGACAGGGAACTCCTACAATGAGCAGTTCTTC. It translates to CASTPTGNSYNEQFF.

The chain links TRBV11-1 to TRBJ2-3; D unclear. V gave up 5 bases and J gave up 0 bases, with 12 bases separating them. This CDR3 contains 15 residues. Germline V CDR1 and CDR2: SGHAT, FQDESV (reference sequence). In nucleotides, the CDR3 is TGTGCCAGCAGCACAGTTCTACCTAGCACAGATACGCAGTATTTT. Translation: CASSTVLPSTDTQYF.

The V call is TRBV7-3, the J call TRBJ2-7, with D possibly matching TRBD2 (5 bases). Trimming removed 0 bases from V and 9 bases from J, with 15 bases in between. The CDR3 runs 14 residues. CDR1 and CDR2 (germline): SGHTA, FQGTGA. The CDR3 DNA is TGTGCCAGCAGCTTAACGCGGGCCACCGTTCGGCAGTACTTC. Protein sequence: CASSLTRATVRQYF.

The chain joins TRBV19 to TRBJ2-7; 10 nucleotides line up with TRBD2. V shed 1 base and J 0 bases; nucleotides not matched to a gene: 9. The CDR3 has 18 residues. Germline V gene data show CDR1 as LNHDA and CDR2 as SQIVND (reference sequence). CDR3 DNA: TGTGCCAGTAGTATAGGTTCTAGCGGGAGCCACCCCTCCTACGAGCAGTACTTC. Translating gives CASSIGSSGSHPSYEQYF.

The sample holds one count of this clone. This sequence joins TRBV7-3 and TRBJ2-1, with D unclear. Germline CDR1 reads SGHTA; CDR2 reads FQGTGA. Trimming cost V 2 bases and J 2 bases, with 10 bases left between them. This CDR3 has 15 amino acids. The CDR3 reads CASSLGGVAYNEQFF. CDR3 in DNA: TGTGCCAGCAGCTTAGGCGGCGTCGCCTACAATGAGCAGTTCTTC.

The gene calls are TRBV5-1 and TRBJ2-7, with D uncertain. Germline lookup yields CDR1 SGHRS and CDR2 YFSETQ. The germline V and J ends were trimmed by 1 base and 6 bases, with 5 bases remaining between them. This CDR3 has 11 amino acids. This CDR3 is CASSLRGEQYF. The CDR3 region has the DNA TGCGCCAGCAGCTTGAGAGGCGAGCAGTACTTC.

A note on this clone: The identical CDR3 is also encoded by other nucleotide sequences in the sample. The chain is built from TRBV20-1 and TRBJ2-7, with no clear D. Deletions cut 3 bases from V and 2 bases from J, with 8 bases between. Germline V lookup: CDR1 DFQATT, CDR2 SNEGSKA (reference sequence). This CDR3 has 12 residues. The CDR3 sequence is CSASGETYEQYF. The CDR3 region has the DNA TGCAGTGCTAGTGGCGAAACCTACGAGCAGTACTTC.

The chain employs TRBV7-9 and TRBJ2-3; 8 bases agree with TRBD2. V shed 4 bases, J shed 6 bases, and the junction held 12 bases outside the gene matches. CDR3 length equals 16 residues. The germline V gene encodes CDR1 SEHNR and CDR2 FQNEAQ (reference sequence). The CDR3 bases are TGTGCCAGCAGCTCTCCTATTACGGGACTAGAGGATACGCAGTATTTT. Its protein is CASSSPITGLEDTQYF.

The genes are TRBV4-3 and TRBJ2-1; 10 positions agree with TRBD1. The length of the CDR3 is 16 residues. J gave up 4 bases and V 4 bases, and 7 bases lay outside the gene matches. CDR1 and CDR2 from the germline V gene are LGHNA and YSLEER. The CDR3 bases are TGCGCCAGCAGCCTCGGGACAGGGGACTCTTACAATGAGCAGTTCTTC. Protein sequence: CASSLGTGDSYNEQFF.